These 10 T cell receptor beta chains share one sample of origin, sequenced in a study of cytomegalovirus exposure and HLA in healthy donors. Sequenced by immunoSEQ multiplex PCR; TCRdb stores in-frame clones only, minus some. The sample has about 120,000 clones, 80% to 90% seen once. Material for sequencing was PBMCs. These receptors all come from a woman aged 18-29 years in good health and CMV-seronegative.

The rearrangement uses TRBV11-3 and TRBJ2-1; D is possibly TRBD2 (6 bases). The CDR3 covers 13 residues. CDR1 is SGHNT and CDR2 is YENEEA in the germline V gene. V lost 1 base, J lost 7 bases, and 8 bases lay in between. The CDR3 sequence: CASSLGGRNEQFF. CDR3 nucleotides: TGTGCCAGCAGCTTAGGTGGGAGGAATGAGCAGTTCTTC.

The chain combines TRBV28 with TRBJ1-2; D may be TRBD1 (6 bases). The CDR3 contains 14 residues. V lost 4 bases and J 0 bases, leaving 9 bases between the germline ends. Germline CDR1 reads MDHEN; CDR2 reads SYDVKM. CDR3 sequence reads: CASSWGPANYGYTF. The CDR3 DNA sequence: TGTGCCAGCAGTTGGGGGCCCGCTAACTATGGCTACACCTTC.

The chain recombines TRBV28 with TRBJ2-5; a possible D gene is TRBD2 (5 bases). CDR1 is MDHEN, CDR2 SYDVKM, per germline. The CDR3 has 14 amino acids. The V gene lost 6 bases and the J gene lost 6 bases, with 17 bases spanning the gap. For the CDR3, the DNA is TGTGCCAGCAGCCGCACACGGGATTTGAAGACCCAGTACTTC. This translates into CASSRTRDLKTQYF.

The chain combines TRBV15 with TRBJ1-4, with TRBD1 identical over 8 bases. J was trimmed by 7 bases and V by 0 bases; bases with no gene match: 10. The CDR3 loop spans 17 amino acids. Germline V gene data show CDR1 as LNHNV and CDR2 as YYDKDF (reference sequence). CDR3 DNA sequence: TGTGCCACCAGCAGAGATCTCATCGGGACAGGCGGTGAAAAACTGTTTTTT. This encodes CATSRDLIGTGGEKLFF.

This chain connects TRBV19 to TRBJ1-2; no definite D call. Trimming took 1 base from V and 9 from J, leaving 18 bases between them. The germline CDR1 and CDR2 sequences are LNHDA and SQIVND (reference sequence). The CDR3 runs 15 residues. DNA for the CDR3: TGTGCCAGTAGTATAGTAGGTAAAGGGAGGTTGAGCTACACCTTC. Amino acids: CASSIVGKGRLSYTF.

This clone has more than one count but fewer than ten. The genes are TRBV28 and TRBJ1-5; a weak D match, TRBD1 (6 bases). Trimming removed 4 bases at V and 5 bases at J, with 6 bases between. This CDR3 spans 12 amino acids. Germline values: CDR1 MDHEN, CDR2 SYDVKM. Here the CDR3 reads CASSSGDQPQHF. In DNA form, the CDR3 reads TGTGCCAGCAGTTCAGGGGATCAGCCCCAGCATTTT.

The chain has TRBV29-1 and TRBJ2-7; TRBD2 might be the D (6 bases). V was shortened by 3 bases and J by 0 bases, with 12 bases between the two germline ends. Germline values: CDR1 SQVTM, CDR2 ANQGSEA. The CDR3 loop spans 14 amino acids. CDR3 sequence (DNA): TGCAGCGTTGATATCGTGGGAGGCTCCTACGAGCAGTACTTC. It encodes CSVDIVGGSYEQYF.

Only one count was recorded for this clone. The CDR3 protein is CASSAQGSGNTIYF. Written as DNA, the CDR3 is TGTGCCAGCAGCGCGCAGGGCTCTGGAAACACCATATATTTT. The rearrangement joins TRBV7-2 to TRBJ1-3; maybe TRBD1 (5 bases). Germline-derived CDR1 and CDR2 are SGHTA and FQGNSA. The ends were cut back, 5 bases at V and 0 bases at J, with 8 bases in the middle. The CDR3 extends over 14 amino acids. Looking up the rest from reference TRBV7-2 and TRBJ1-3 gives the full variable domain: GAGVSQSPSNKVTEKGKDVELRCDPISGHTALYWYRQSLGQGLEFLIYFQGNSAPDKSGLPSDRFSAERTGGSVSTLTIQRTQQEDSAVYLCASSAQGSGNTIYFGEGSWLTVV.

This sequence joins TRBV19 and TRBJ1-1, with D possibly being TRBD1 (6 bases). The CDR3 is 16 amino acids. Germline loops: CDR1 LNHDA, CDR2 SQIVND (reference sequence). The V and J ends lost 4 bases and 0 bases respectively, with 15 bases between them. CDR3 in amino acids: CASSSSEGELNTEAFF. CDR3 bases: TGTGCCAGTAGTAGCTCTGAGGGGGAGCTGAACACTGAAGCTTTCTTT.

This clone was seen only once. The chain links TRBV20-1 to TRBJ2-7, with 9 bases that match TRBD1. This CDR3 contains 11 residues. Germline CDR1 reads DFQATT; CDR2 reads SNEGSKA (reference sequence). DNA of the CDR3: TGCAGGGGACAGGGCTCCTACGAGCAGTACTTC. Translating gives CRGQGSYEQYF.